Here is one TCR beta chain with its context. Positive CCR7 selection of CD45RO-negative cells yielded the naive CD8 cells, and terminally differentiated effector memory CD45RA+ cells were excluded. This specimen comes from a study of shared clonotypes between healthy human individuals. Study-level information: CD8 memory received one plate per donor, CD8 naive two, CD4 memory three and CD4 naive three.

V gave up 3 bases and J gave up 4 bases, with 10 bases separating them. CDR3 length: 14 residues. Germline CDR1 reads WNHNN; CDR2 reads SYGVQD (reference sequence). For each subset, genomic DNA was distributed in equal portions over several immunoSEQ plates. The data were produced by immunoSEQ multiplex PCR, yet TCRdb's version contains in-frame clones alone and is incomplete. The sample carries about 2 million clones, roughly 94% recorded once. Sequences were obtained from naive CD8+ T cells sorted from blood. The sequence derives from a man between 18 and 29 years old in good health. V and J are TRBV10-1 and TRBJ1-5, with D unresolved. This CDR3 is CASSDVLYNQPQHF. CDR3 DNA sequence: TGCGCCAGCAGTGATGTCCTTTATAATCAGCCCCAGCATTTT.